A selection of T cell receptor beta chains follows, all from one sample in a study of human CD8 memory T cell subsets. TCRdb reprocessed the 5' RACE reads and stores each CDR3 protein as one record, lacking DNA. This repertoire includes 7,000 to 9,500 distinct CDR3 sequences. The specimen was CD8+ T cells from PBMCs. The receptors here all came from a human donor in good health. Each CDR3 is given with its conserved first and last residue. Expanded clones get a size class; other rows say once, few or many, or leave the size out.

v_gene	abundance	j_gene	CDR3aa
TRBV7-9	NA	TRBJ2-1	CARAGYGDEQFF
TRBV12-3/TRBV12-4	NA	TRBJ2-5	CASSFSSGAQETQYF
TRBV11-2	NA	TRBJ1-1	CASSFIAEAFF
TRBV10-3	NA	TRBJ1-1	CAISESAGEAFF
TRBV25-1	medium-sized	TRBJ2-2	CASSGGSGELFF
TRBV9	NA	TRBJ2-1	CASSVSPFSFDEQFF
TRBV20-1	NA	TRBJ2-7	CSATYAGQGYEQYF
TRBV12-2	large	TRBJ2-1	CASPQDLAHGNEQFF
TRBV30	NA	TRBJ2-7	CAWSVWGSEQYF
TRBV5-1	medium-sized	TRBJ2-7	CASRYRDIYDEQYF
TRBV7-8	NA	TRBJ2-1	CASSSMGQGIDEQFF
TRBV28	NA	TRBJ2-7	CASSSTATTLYYEQYF
TRBV28	NA	TRBJ2-7	CASQLRAAAYEQYF
TRBV4-1	NA	TRBJ1-1	CASSQDIGRRTEAFF
TRBV2	medium-sized	TRBJ2-2	CASSELAGGQKGTGELFF
TRBV7-9	NA	TRBJ2-7	CASSMTSLAGEGEQYF
TRBV7-2	medium-sized	TRBJ2-2	CASSLGFTGELFF
TRBV28	NA	TRBJ1-2	CASTRRGTGFGYTF
TRBV7-9	medium-sized	TRBJ1-2	CASSSSGTDDNYGYTF
TRBV27	NA	TRBJ2-1	CASSTGLESSYNEQFF
TRBV28	NA	TRBJ2-3	CASSLENGSTDTQYF
TRBV7-3	NA	TRBJ2-1	CASSPLGDPAQFF
TRBV4-1	NA	TRBJ1-1	CASSQLDRGNTEAFF
TRBV7-9	NA	TRBJ2-2	CASSFQRGFTGELFF
TRBV28	NA	TRBJ2-7	CASSLKPGRVYEQYF
TRBV20-1	NA	TRBJ1-2	CSAIQGGDGYTF
TRBV7-9	NA	TRBJ2-1	CASSHPTPRGGDEQFF
TRBV10-1	NA	TRBJ2-1	CASLKTKDNTDWIYNEQFF
TRBV7-2	NA	TRBJ2-3	CASTSGPGLTDTQYF
TRBV29-1	medium-sized	TRBJ2-7	CSVESGLPPGFYEQYF
TRBV6-2/TRBV6-3	NA	TRBJ2-7	CASGGTSPYEQYF
TRBV24-1	NA	TRBJ2-7	CATQGDRSYEQYF
TRBV7-9	NA	TRBJ2-7	CASRQGGSGYEQYF
TRBV12-3/TRBV12-4	NA	TRBJ1-2	CASSFPDGGGDYGYTF